This is a list of T cell receptor beta chains from one sample in a study of T-cell reconstitution after alpha-beta-depleted transplantation in children. MiXCR was run by TCRdb on the PCR reads, yielding one entry per CDR3 protein. The table includes around 100,000 distinct CDR3 sequences, roughly 7.6% detected once. Sequences were derived from PBMCs, sampled before TCRalphabeta/CD19-depleted stem cell transplant. The source of these receptors is a boy aged 2 to 10 with acute lymphoblastic leukemia, due to receive a stem cell transplant. The CDR3 runs from the conserved cysteine through the conserved F or W. D genes are given only for firm matches. Size tells how often a clone was seen (once, few, many) or the class of an expanded clone, and some rows leave it out.

TGTGCCAGCAGTTACTCTGCGGGGGCGAGCTATGGCTACACCTTC | CASSYSAGASYGYTF | NA | TRBJ1-2 | TRBV6-5 | NA
TGCGCCAGCAGCGGTACTAGCTCCAATGAGCAGTTCTTC | CASSGTSSNEQFF | NA | TRBJ2-1 | TRBV5-1 | many
TGCAGTGCCGCGGCATACTACAATGAGCAGTTCTTC | CSAAAYYNEQFF | NA | TRBJ2-1 | TRBV20-1 | few
TGCTGTGCTAGAGCCGGGACAGGGGGCTCTGGGGCCAACGTCCTGACTTTC | CCARAGTGGSGANVLTF | TRBD1 | TRBJ2-6 | TRBV20-1 | NA
TGTGCCAGTAAGGACATGGCACTGGGGTACCAAGAGACCCAGTACTTC | CASKDMALGYQETQYF | NA | TRBJ2-5 | TRBV19 | NA
TGCGCCAGCAGTGGTCCTAGGGGACAGGTCACAGATACGCAGTATTTT | CASSGPRGQVTDTQYF | TRBD1 | TRBJ2-3 | TRBV10-1 | few
TGTGCCACCAGGCTGGACAGTTACACTGAAGCTTTCTTT | CATRLDSYTEAFF | NA | TRBJ1-1 | TRBV15 | NA
TGCGCCAGCAGCCCGACCCGGGGTGCAGGCCCCGCTGAAGCTTTCTTT | CASSPTRGAGPAEAFF | NA | TRBJ1-1 | TRBV5-1 | NA
TGTGCCAGCAGCCCTTCAGGGGAACCCTACAATGAGCAGTTCTTC | CASSPSGEPYNEQFF | NA | TRBJ2-1 | TRBV14 | many
TGTGCCAGCAGCTTAATAGGGACGGGCAATCAGCCCCAGCATTTT | CASSLIGTGNQPQHF | NA | TRBJ1-5 | TRBV7-2 | NA
TGCGCCAGCCGCCGACAGGGAGCGGAGACCCAGTACTTC | CASRRQGAETQYF | TRBD1 | TRBJ2-5 | TRBV5-1 | many
TGCGCCAGCAGCTTGCGACTAGCGGAAGCCTACGAGCAGTACTTC | CASSLRLAEAYEQYF | TRBD2 | TRBJ2-7 | TRBV5-1 | many
TGTGCCAGCAGCGTAGATCGAGGGCGGATCTCTGGAAACACCATATATTTT | CASSVDRGRISGNTIYF | NA | TRBJ1-3 | TRBV9 | NA
TGTGCCAGCCGGAGGGCGACGAACACTGAAGCTTTCTTT | CASRRATNTEAFF | NA | TRBJ1-1 | TRBV6-1 | many
TGCAGTGCTCCGGGGGACGGGACAGGGGAGTACGAGCAGTACTTC | CSAPGDGTGEYEQYF | TRBD1 | TRBJ2-7 | TRBV20-1 | few